The 22 T cell receptor beta chains below come from one sample, sequenced in a study of T cells after yellow fever vaccination (dated by TCRdb to about 2019). What this sample's treatment or condition label stands for: live attenuated yellow fever vaccine strain. The library was obtained by 5' RACE. Data came from an Illumina HiSeq 2500. TCRdb itself trimmed the public reads at Q25 with fastp, ran MiXCR and retained productive beta chains. Merged by CDR3 protein, the rows form single entries marked with the most common genes and DNA. In this sample the table shows around 530,000 distinct CDR3 sequences, less than 20% of which occur a single time. The ten largest account for around 16% of the sample. The sequencing here drew on PBMCs, taken about 5 days after the first yellow fever vaccination. All receptors come from a young man who received the YFV17D yellow fever vaccine.

This clonotype was seen only a few times. The V and J genes are TRBV5-1 and TRBJ1-1; 9 nucleotides align to TRBD1. The CDR3 has 16 amino acids. The V gene end was trimmed by 3 bases and the J gene end by 5 bases; junction bases not matched to a gene: 11. Per germline, CDR1 SGHRS and CDR2 YFSETQ. CDR3 sequence reads: CASSSDGTGRPTEAFF. The CDR3 DNA reads TGCGCCAGCAGCTCCGACGGGACAGGGCGGCCGACTGAAGCTTTCTTT.

The chain employs TRBV20-1 and TRBJ2-7; 12 bases are shared with TRBD2. CDR1 is DFQATT, CDR2 SNEGSKA, per germline (reference sequence). V was clipped by 4 bases and J by 6 bases; unmatched bases: 4. The CDR3 runs to 13 residues. The CDR3 DNA reads as TGCAGTGCTACCCTAGCGGGGGGGGGCGAGCAGTACGTC. The encoded protein is CSATLAGGGEQYV.

This clonotype appeared many times. The chain is built from TRBV4-1 and TRBJ1-4, with a possible D match to TRBD1 (6 bases). The V gene lost 4 bases and the J gene lost 6 bases, with 24 bases spanning the gap. This CDR3 contains 18 residues. Germline V lookup: CDR1 MGHRA, CDR2 YSYEKL. The CDR3 spells CASSLSTPRQARDEKLFF. The CDR3 DNA follows: TGCGCCAGCAGCCTCTCAACTCCGCGACAGGCTAGGGATGAAAAACTGTTTTTT.

Ten or more counts support this clonotype. The chain employs TRBV6-5 and TRBJ2-5; D possibly corresponds to TRBD1 (6 bases). There are 14 residues in the CDR3. In germline, CDR1 is MNHEY, CDR2 SVGAGI. The germline V and J ends were trimmed by 0 bases and 4 bases, with 9 bases remaining between them. The CDR3 DNA is TGTGCCAGCAGTTACTCGGGCAGGGGAGAGACCCAGTACTTC. It is translated as CASSYSGRGETQYF.

The V gene is TRBV4-3, the J gene TRBJ2-7; D is possibly TRBD1 or TRBD2 (5 bases each). Trimming stripped 3 bases from V and 5 bases from J, with 17 bases between. Germline CDR1 reads LGHNA; CDR2 reads YSLEER. CDR3 length equals 15 residues. The CDR3 DNA is TGCGCCAGCAGCCAGTCGGGGCAGCCGCCCCACGAGCAGTACTTC. Translated: CASSQSGQPPHEQYF.

V and J are TRBV4-2 and TRBJ1-4, with 7 bases identical to TRBD1. CDR1 is LGHNA, CDR2 YNFKEQ, per germline. CDR3 length: 14 residues. Trimming at V came to 1 base and at J to 6 bases, leaving 2 bases not matched to a gene. CDR3 sequence reads: CASSQGQGDEKLFF. The CDR3 coding sequence is TGTGCCAGCAGCCAAGGGCAGGGGGATGAAAAACTGTTTTTT.

V gene TRBV28 combines with J gene TRBJ2-5; D gene ambiguous. The V end was cut by 7 bases, the J end by 2 bases, with 11 bases between. The length of the CDR3 is 13 residues. Germline-derived CDR1 and CDR2 are MDHEN and SYDVKM. The CDR3 reads CASKNTPQETQYF. The CDR3 bases are TGTGCCAGCAAAAACACCCCACAAGAGACCCAGTACTTC.

This clonotype was seen only a few times. CDR3 coding DNA: TGCAGTGCTAGAGAAGGGGCCTATGAAGCTTTCTTT. Its protein product is CSAREGAYEAFF. The genes are TRBV20-1 and TRBJ1-1; maybe TRBD1 (5 bases). V shed 0 bases and J shed 7 bases, with 9 bases lying between them. Germline CDR1 and CDR2: DFQATT and SNEGSKA (reference sequence). The CDR3 contains 12 residues.

This chain links TRBV4-3 with TRBJ1-2, with D perhaps TRBD1 (5 bases). V lost 1 base, J lost 6 bases, and 12 bases lay in between. CDR1 LGHNA and CDR2 YSLEER come from the germline V gene. The CDR3 loop spans 14 amino acids. The CDR3 sequence is CASSQGKGWNGYTF. DNA of the CDR3: TGCGCCAGCAGCCAAGGGAAGGGGTGGAATGGCTACACCTTC.

This clonotype was recorded a few times. The chain has TRBV7-6 and TRBJ2-7; the D call may be TRBD1 or TRBD2 (6 bases each). CDR1 and CDR2 (germline): SGHVS, FNYEAQ. V lost 5 bases to trimming and J lost 8 bases, with 22 bases between them. The CDR3 runs 15 residues. The chain's CDR3 is CASSPHMTGGDKQYF. For the CDR3, the DNA is TGTGCCAGCAGCCCCCATATGACAGGAGGGGACAAGCAGTACTTC.

In this sample, this clonotype turned up a few times. The chain links TRBV12-3 or TRBV12-4 to TRBJ2-1; D gene ambiguous. CDR3 length equals 14 residues. The V and J ends lost 7 bases and 7 bases respectively, with 17 bases between them. The CDR3 spells CASTETAQGNEQFF. The CDR3 nucleotides read TGTGCCAGCACAGAGACCGCCCAAGGGAATGAGCAGTTCTTC.

The DNA for the CDR3 is TGTGCCAGCATCCATAAAGGAGAGGGAGAGGCAGATACGCAGTATTTT. Translated: CASIHKGEGEADTQYF. The chain combines TRBV7-9 with TRBJ2-3; the D gene is possibly TRBD2 (5 bases). The V end lost 7 bases, the J end lost 4 bases, and 21 bases lay between the germline ends. CDR3 size: 16 residues. Germline values: CDR1 SEHNR, CDR2 FQNEAQ (reference sequence).

This clonotype showed up just a few times. This rearrangement joins TRBV12-3 or TRBV12-4 to TRBJ1-5; D gene ambiguous. The V gene lost 5 bases and the J gene lost 2 bases, with 13 bases spanning the gap. This CDR3 contains 15 residues. The CDR3 here is CASSHTTKGNQPQHF. CDR3 DNA sequence: TGTGCCAGCAGTCATACGACGAAAGGCAATCAGCCCCAGCATTTT.

The CDR3 region has the DNA TGTGCCAGCAGCCGAAACCCCGGGGGTTCCTACAATGAGCAGTTCTTC. Translated, it gives CASSRNPGGSYNEQFF. The V and J genes are TRBV3-1 and TRBJ2-1; a weak D match, TRBD2 (6 bases). CDR1 and CDR2 from the germline V gene are LGHDT and YNNKEL (reference sequence). The ends were cut back, 4 bases at V and 1 base at J, with 14 bases in the middle. CDR3 size: 16 residues.

At least ten counts were recorded for this clonotype. The chain employs TRBV20-1 and TRBJ2-5; 9 positions match TRBD1. Germline V gene data show CDR1 as DFQATT and CDR2 as SNEGSKA (reference sequence). This CDR3 has 14 residues. V shed 6 bases and J 5 bases; nucleotides not matched to a gene: 10. The DNA for the CDR3 is TGCAGTGCACCAAGCCCAGGGACAGGGGAGACCCAGTACTTC. This sequence encodes CSAPSPGTGETQYF.

The V and J genes are TRBV5-1 and TRBJ1-1; possible D gene TRBD1, 6 bases. Between the trimmed V and J ends, which lost 2 bases and 0 bases, there was a span of 11 bases. The CDR3 consists of 15 residues. Germline lookup yields CDR1 SGHRS and CDR2 YFSETQ. The CDR3 reads CASSLTDSLNTEAFF. As DNA, the CDR3 is TGCGCCAGCAGCTTAACGGACAGCCTGAACACTGAAGCTTTCTTT. The complete variable domain, with remaining parts taken from reference TRBV5-1 and TRBJ1-1, reads KAGVTQTPRYLIKTRGQQVTLSCSPISGHRSVSWYQQTPGQGLQFLFEYFSETQRNKGNFPGRFSGRQFSNSRSEMNVSTLELGDSALYLCASSLTDSLNTEAFFGQGTRLTVV.

This chain uses TRBV5-4 with TRBJ2-3; D is perhaps TRBD2 (5 bases). Trimming removed 3 bases from V and 2 bases from J, with 13 bases in between. The CDR3 sequence is 15 residues long. The germline V gene has CDR1 SGHNT and CDR2 YYREEE (reference sequence). DNA of the CDR3: TGTGCCAGCAGCTCCCCGGACTTGTCCACAGATACGCAGTATTTT. Translated, it gives CASSSPDLSTDTQYF. The full variable domain, in which reference TRBV5-4 and TRBJ2-3 provide the parts outside the CDR3, is ETGVTQSPTHLIKTRGQQVTLRCSSQSGHNTVSWYQQALGQGPQFIFQYYREEENGRGNFPPRFSGLQFPNYSSELNVNALELDDSALYLCASSSPDLSTDTQYFGPGTRLTVL.

The chain has TRBV19 and TRBJ2-5; 8 bases agree with TRBD1. CDR3 length equals 15 residues. V shed 8 bases and J 2 bases; nucleotides not matched to a gene: 10. Germline CDR1 is LNHDA and CDR2 is SQIVND (reference sequence). CDR3 DNA: TGTGCCAGTCGAATTTGGACAGGGAATCAAGAGACCCAGTACTTC. Translation gives CASRIWTGNQETQYF.

This chain uses TRBV7-2 with TRBJ2-5, with TRBD2 matching 9 bases. The CDR3 runs 16 residues. Germline CDR1 is SGHTA and CDR2 is FQGNSA. V lost 1 base and J lost 5; bases outside the gene matches: 8. This CDR3 reads CASSLVSGGYQETQYF. CDR3 coding DNA: TGTGCCAGCAGCTTAGTTAGCGGGGGATATCAGGAGACCCAGTACTTC. Supplemented by reference TRBV7-2 and TRBJ2-5, the full variable domain reads GAGVSQSPSNKVTEKGKDVELRCDPISGHTALYWYRQSLGQGLEFLIYFQGNSAPDKSGLPSDRFSAERTGGSVSTLTIQRTQQEDSAVYLCASSLVSGGYQETQYFGPGTRLLVL.

This clonotype was detected many times. V gene TRBV7-8 combines with J gene TRBJ2-1; D is unclear. Trimming cost V 3 bases and J 0 bases, with 9 bases left between them. CDR3 length: 15 amino acids. Germline V gives CDR1 SGHVS, CDR2 FQNEAQ. CDR3 DNA: TGTGCCAGCAGCTTGGGTCAGGCCTCCTACAATGAGCAGTTCTTC. It encodes CASSLGQASYNEQFF.

This rearrangement joins TRBV6-2 or TRBV6-3 to TRBJ2-7, with a weak D call TRBD1 (5 bases). The CDR3 loop spans 14 amino acids. Germline V gene data show CDR1 as MNHEY and CDR2 as SVGEGT. With 7 bases removed from V and 13 bases from J, the gap between germline ends came to 26 bases. The CDR3 protein is CASTPSTRGRRRYF. In DNA form, the CDR3 reads TGTGCCAGCACACCTTCGACAAGGGGCCGACGCCGATACTTC.

The genes are TRBV6-5 and TRBJ2-3, with 11 bases lining up with TRBD2. The CDR3 sequence is 18 residues long. Trimming took 1 base from V and 4 from J; bases not matched to a gene: 10. The germline V gene has CDR1 MNHEY and CDR2 SVGAGI. As DNA, the CDR3 is TGTGCCAGCAGTTACTTAGGACTAGCGGGTCCTGAGGCAGATACGCAGTATTTT. Encoded protein: CASSYLGLAGPEADTQYF.